These 21 T cell receptor beta chains came from one sample sequenced in a study of blood T cell repertoires in COVID-19. Some clones are missing from TCRdb's copy, which holds only in-frame ones; the method was immunoSEQ multiplex PCR. The profile shows hundreds of thousands of clones, about nine tenths of them singletons. Material for sequencing was PBMCs or T cells enriched from blood (not recorded which). The receptor source for this set is a man in his thirties or forties who had recovered from COVID-19.

The chain uses TRBV7-8 and TRBJ2-5; 10 nucleotides match TRBD2. CDR3 length equals 14 residues. Per germline, CDR1 SGHVS and CDR2 FQNEAQ. The V gene end was trimmed by 4 bases and the J gene end by 5 bases; junction bases not matched to a gene: 4. In DNA, the CDR3 is TGTGCCAGCAGCTCTAGCGGGAGTCGGGAGACCCAGTACTTC. This gives the protein CASSSSGSRETQYF.

The chain employs TRBV29-1 and TRBJ2-2, with 8 bases lining up with TRBD1. Germline V CDR1 and CDR2: SQVTM, ANQGSEA. The length of the CDR3 is 12 residues. Trimming took 4 bases from V and 5 from J; bases not matched to a gene: 0. CDR3 sequence (DNA): TGCAGCGTTGGGACAGGGACCGGGGAGCTGTTTTTT. Translation: CSVGTGTGELFF.

The chain carries TRBV11-2 and TRBJ2-5; D not certain. The V and J ends lost 3 bases and 1 base respectively, with 12 bases between them. Germline lookup yields CDR1 SGHAT and CDR2 FQNNGV. The CDR3 length is 15 residues. The CDR3 is CASSFHSSSQETQYF. CDR3 DNA: TGTGCCAGCAGCTTCCACAGTTCGAGCCAAGAGACCCAGTACTTC.

A single count supports this clone. V is TRBV19 and J is TRBJ1-4; D may be TRBD1 (6 bases). The CDR3 sequence is 15 residues long. Germline values: CDR1 LNHDA, CDR2 SQIVND (reference sequence). Trimming pared 4 bases from V and 8 bases from J, leaving 17 bases between. The CDR3 region is CASSNYGRGTEKLFF. For the CDR3, the DNA is TGTGCCAGTAGTAATTATGGCAGGGGAACCGAAAAACTGTTTTTT. The complete variable domain, with remaining parts taken from reference TRBV19 and TRBJ1-4, reads DGGITQSPKYLFRKEGQNVTLSCEQNLNHDAMYWYRQDPGQGLRLIYYSQIVNDFQKGDIAEGYSVSREKKESFPLTVTSAQKNPTAFYLCASSNYGRGTEKLFFGSGTQLSVL.

This sequence joins TRBV14 and TRBJ2-1, with 8 nucleotides matching TRBD2. CDR1 and CDR2 from the germline V gene are SGHDN and FVKESK. The J segment lost 7 bases and the V segment lost 1 base, leaving 6 bases of the junction unmatched. The length of the CDR3 is 15 residues. The CDR3 loop reads CASSQGLAGPNEQFF. The CDR3 nucleotides are TGTGCCAGCAGCCAAGGCCTAGCGGGCCCTAATGAGCAGTTCTTC.

The chain joins TRBV11-2 to TRBJ1-4; tentative D call: TRBD1 (5 bases). Trimming shortened V by 4 bases and J by 5 bases, and 11 bases separated the two germline ends. CDR1 and CDR2 from the germline V gene are SGHAT and FQNNGV. CDR3 length: 14 amino acids. CDR3 residues: CASSYGTLNEKLFF. The CDR3 DNA reads as TGTGCCAGCAGCTACGGGACTCTGAATGAAAAACTGTTTTTT.

The chain employs TRBV20-1 and TRBJ2-1; possible D gene TRBD2, 5 bases. The V gene's germline CDR1 is DFQATT and CDR2 SNEGSKA (reference sequence). The CDR3 consists of 11 residues. The V end lost 4 bases, the J end lost 12 bases, and 13 bases lay between the germline ends. CDR3 residues: CSANYRTGQFF. The CDR3 DNA reads TGCAGTGCTAATTACCGGACTGGGCAGTTCTTC.

This clone came up once. The rearrangement uses TRBV20-1 and TRBJ1-1; a weak D match, TRBD1 (6 bases). Germline CDR1 reads DFQATT; CDR2 reads SNEGSKA (reference sequence). With 0 bases removed from V and 7 bases from J, the gap between germline ends came to 6 bases. The CDR3 has 11 amino acids. CDR3 DNA: TGCAGTGCTAGAGAGGACAGTGAAGCTTTCTTT. This gives the protein CSAREDSEAFF.

The chain recombines TRBV7-2 with TRBJ1-6; 10 nucleotides line up with TRBD1. Germline CDR1 is SGHTA and CDR2 is FQGNSA. The CDR3 length is 15 residues. V lost 4 bases to trimming and J lost 13 bases; unmatched junction nucleotides: 10. CDR3 amino acids: CASSSQTGGLVPLHF. CDR3 DNA sequence: TGTGCCAGCAGCTCCCAGACAGGGGGCTTGGTCCCCCTCCACTTT.

This chain links TRBV19 with TRBJ2-3; TRBD2 matches at 7 bases. The germline V gene has CDR1 LNHDA and CDR2 SQIVND (reference sequence). The CDR3 covers 13 residues. V shed 4 bases and J 6 bases; nucleotides not matched to a gene: 4. The CDR3 is CASSTSGGDTQYF. DNA for the CDR3: TGTGCCAGTAGTACTAGCGGAGGGGATACGCAGTATTTT.

This rearrangement joins TRBV7-2 to TRBJ2-5; D might be TRBD1 (6 bases). The CDR3 is 14 residues long. V lost 1 base to trimming and J lost 6 bases, with 12 bases between them. The germline gives CDR1 SGHTA, CDR2 FQGNSA. CDR3 in amino acids: CASSLDGRGQTQYF. The CDR3 region has the DNA TGTGCCAGCAGCTTAGATGGCAGGGGACAGACCCAGTACTTC.

The chain links TRBV28 to TRBJ1-3; the D is unclear. Germline assignment: CDR1 MDHEN and CDR2 SYDVKM. V lost 2 bases to trimming and J lost 0 bases, with 8 bases between them. This CDR3 region has 15 residues. Here the CDR3 reads CASSLDTFSGNTIYF. CDR3 sequence (DNA): TGTGCCAGCAGTTTAGACACCTTCTCTGGAAACACCATATATTTT. Supplemented by reference TRBV28 and TRBJ1-3, the full variable domain reads DVKVTQSSRYLVKRTGEKVFLECVQDMDHENMFWYRQDPGLGLRLIYFSYDVKMKEKGDIPEGYSVSREKKERFSLILESASTNQTSMYLCASSLDTFSGNTIYFGEGSWLTVV.

The V gene is TRBV10-2, the J gene TRBJ2-3, with 8 bases that match TRBD2. The J segment lost 4 bases and the V segment lost 7 bases, leaving 10 bases of the junction unmatched. This CDR3 contains 15 residues. CDR1 is WSHSY, CDR2 SAAADI, per germline. Here the CDR3 DNA reads TGCGCCAGCATCGGAGCGGGAGTTAGACCAGATACGCAGTATTTT. Residues: CASIGAGVRPDTQYF.

The chain couples TRBV5-4 to TRBJ2-5; 7 nucleotides match TRBD2. Germline assignment: CDR1 SGHNT and CDR2 YYREEE (reference sequence). V lost 3 bases and J lost 5; bases outside the gene matches: 13. The CDR3 runs to 16 residues. CDR3 nucleotide sequence: TGTGCCAGCAGCTGGGGAACTAGCGCCGGAGGGGAGACCCAGTACTTC. Protein sequence: CASSWGTSAGGETQYF. The complete variable domain, with remaining parts taken from reference TRBV5-4 and TRBJ2-5, reads ETGVTQSPTHLIKTRGQQVTLRCSSQSGHNTVSWYQQALGQGPQFIFQYYREEENGRGNFPPRFSGLQFPNYSSELNVNALELDDSALYLCASSWGTSAGGETQYFGPGTRLLVL.

The chain joins TRBV7-9 to TRBJ1-2; D is perhaps TRBD1 (5 bases). There are 12 residues in the CDR3. Germline CDR1 SEHNR, CDR2 FQNEAQ (reference sequence). Trimming removed 10 bases at V and 1 base at J, with 10 bases between. Written as DNA, the CDR3 is TGTGCCACCGGACACCTTAACTATGGCTACACCTTC. It encodes CATGHLNYGYTF.

V and J are TRBV5-1 and TRBJ2-2, with D possibly TRBD2 on 6 matching bases. V was shortened by 4 bases and J by 2 bases, with 12 bases between the two germline ends. The CDR3 totals 15 residues. From germline, CDR1 is SGHRS and CDR2 YFSETQ. The CDR3, as DNA: TGCGCCAGCAGCGACGTGGGGGGAAACACCGGGGAGCTGTTTTTT. Protein: CASSDVGGNTGELFF.

The chain joins TRBV4-1 to TRBJ2-1; 9 bases line up with TRBD2. The length of the CDR3 is 15 residues. The junction had 8 bases not matched to a gene; V was cut back by 5 bases and J by 6 bases. The germline V gene has CDR1 MGHRA and CDR2 YSYEKL. The CDR3 DNA reads TGCGCCAGCAGCAGAGGGACTAGCTCTGGCAATGAGCAGTTCTTC. It codes for CASSRGTSSGNEQFF.

The chain has TRBV24-1 and TRBJ2-5; 9 nucleotides align to TRBD2. This CDR3 is 15 amino acids long. The V segment lost 6 bases and the J segment 1 base; nucleotides outside the gene matches: 5. The germline V gene has CDR1 KGHDR and CDR2 SFDVKD. The CDR3 loop is CATSSSGGPQETQYF. Here the CDR3 DNA reads TGTGCCACCAGTAGTAGCGGGGGCCCCCAAGAGACCCAGTACTTC.

In its sample, this clone was seen once. DNA for the CDR3: TGTGCCAGCAGCTCCCCGGACTACCAGAGCCCCTACGAGCAGTACTTC. Its translation is CASSSPDYQSPYEQYF. The chain recombines TRBV7-9 with TRBJ2-7; D perhaps matches TRBD2 (6 bases). The CDR3 is 16 amino acids. The germline V gene encodes CDR1 SEHNR and CDR2 FQNEAQ (reference sequence). Deletions cut 4 bases from V and 2 bases from J, with 18 bases between.

Here the CDR3 reads CASSPPFPPAYNEQFF. Here the CDR3 DNA reads TGTGCCAGCTCACCACCCTTCCCCCCAGCCTACAATGAGCAGTTCTTC. The chain couples TRBV18 to TRBJ2-1, with unresolved D. Germline values: CDR1 KGHSH, CDR2 LQKENI. Trimming shortened V by 0 bases and J by 2 bases, and 11 bases separated the two germline ends. This CDR3 has 16 amino acids.

The CDR3 region is CASSEEGFPNEQFF. The CDR3 DNA follows: TGCGCCAGCAGTGAGGAGGGTTTCCCCAATGAGCAGTTCTTC. The chain uses TRBV10-1 and TRBJ2-1, with D tentatively TRBD2 (5 bases). The CDR3 is made up of 14 amino acids. The germline V gene has CDR1 WNHNN and CDR2 SYGVQD (reference sequence). Between the trimmed V and J ends, which lost 2 bases and 6 bases, there was a span of 11 bases.